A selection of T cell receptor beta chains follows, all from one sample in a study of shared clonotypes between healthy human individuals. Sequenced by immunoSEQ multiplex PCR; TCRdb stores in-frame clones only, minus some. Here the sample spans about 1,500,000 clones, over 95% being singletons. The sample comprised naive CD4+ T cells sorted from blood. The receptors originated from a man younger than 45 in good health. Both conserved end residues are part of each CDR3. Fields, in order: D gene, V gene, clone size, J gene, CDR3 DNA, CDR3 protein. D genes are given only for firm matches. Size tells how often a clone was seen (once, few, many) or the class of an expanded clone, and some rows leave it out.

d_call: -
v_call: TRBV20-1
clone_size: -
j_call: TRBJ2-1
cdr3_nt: TGCAGCCCAGCTGAGCAGTTCTTC
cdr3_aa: CSPAEQFF

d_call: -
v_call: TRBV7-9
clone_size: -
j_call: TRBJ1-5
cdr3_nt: TGTGCCAGCAGTTTAAAGGACAATCAGCCCCAGCATTTT
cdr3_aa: CASSLKDNQPQHF

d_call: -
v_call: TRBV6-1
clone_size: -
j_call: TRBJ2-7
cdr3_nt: TGTGCCAGCAGTGGGCGATGGGCAGTCGAGCAGTACTTC
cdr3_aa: CASSGRWAVEQYF

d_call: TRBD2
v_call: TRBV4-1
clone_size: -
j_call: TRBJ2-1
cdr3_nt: TGCGCCAGCAGCGCAACTAGCGGCTCCTACAATGAGCAGTTCTTC
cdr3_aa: CASSATSGSYNEQFF

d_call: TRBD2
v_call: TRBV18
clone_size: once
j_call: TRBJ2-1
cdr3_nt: TGTGCCAGCTTCCCGGAACTAGCGGGATACAATGAGCAGTTCTTC
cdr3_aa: CASFPELAGYNEQFF

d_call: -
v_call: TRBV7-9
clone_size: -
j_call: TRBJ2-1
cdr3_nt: TGTGCCAGCAGCTTAGAAGTCCGTCATGAGCAGTTCTTC
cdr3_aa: CASSLEVRHEQFF

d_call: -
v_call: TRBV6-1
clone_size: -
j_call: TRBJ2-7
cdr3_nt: TGTGCCAGCAGTCTGAGGGGCGACGAGCAGTACTTC
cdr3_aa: CASSLRGDEQYF

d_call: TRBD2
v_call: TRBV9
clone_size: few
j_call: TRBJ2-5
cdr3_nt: TGTGCCAGCAGCGCGACTAGCGGGTTCCCTCCCGGGGAGACCCAGTACTTC
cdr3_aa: CASSATSGFPPGETQYF

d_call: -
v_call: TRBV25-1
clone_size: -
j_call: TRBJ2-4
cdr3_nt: TGTGCCAGCAGTGAACAAGAGTTATCGGACATTCAGTACTTC
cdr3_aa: CASSEQELSDIQYF

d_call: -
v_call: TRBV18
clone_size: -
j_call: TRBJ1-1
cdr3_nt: TGTGCCAGCTCACCAGACCAGGGGAGTTGGACTGAAGCTTTCTTT
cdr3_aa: CASSPDQGSWTEAFF

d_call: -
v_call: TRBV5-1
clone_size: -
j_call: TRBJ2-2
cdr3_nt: TGCGCCAGCAGCTCTAATCCGGGGCCCCCCATGGGGACCGGGGAGCTGTTTTTT
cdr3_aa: CASSSNPGPPMGTGELFF

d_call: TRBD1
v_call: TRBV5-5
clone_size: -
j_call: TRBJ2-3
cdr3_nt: TGTGCCAGCAGCTTGGAAAGGGGGCGCCCGTATGGCACAGATACGCAGTATTTT
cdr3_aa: CASSLERGRPYGTDTQYF